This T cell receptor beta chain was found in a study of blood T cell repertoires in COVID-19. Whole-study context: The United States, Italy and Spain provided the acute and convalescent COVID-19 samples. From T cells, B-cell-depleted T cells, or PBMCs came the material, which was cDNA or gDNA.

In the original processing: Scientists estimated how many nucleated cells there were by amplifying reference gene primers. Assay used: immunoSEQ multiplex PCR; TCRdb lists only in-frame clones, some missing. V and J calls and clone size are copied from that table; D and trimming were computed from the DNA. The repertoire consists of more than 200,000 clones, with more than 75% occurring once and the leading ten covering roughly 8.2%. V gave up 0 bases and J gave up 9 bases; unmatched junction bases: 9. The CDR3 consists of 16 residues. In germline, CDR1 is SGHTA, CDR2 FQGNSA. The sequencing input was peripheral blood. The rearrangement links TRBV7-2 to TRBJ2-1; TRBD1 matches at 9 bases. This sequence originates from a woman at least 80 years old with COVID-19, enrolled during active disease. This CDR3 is CASSLAGVGTGFEQFF. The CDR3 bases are TGTGCCAGCAGCTTAGCGGGTGTGGGGACAGGGTTTGAGCAGTTCTTC.